This T cell receptor (beta chain) is drawn from a study of spatial heterogeneity in lung cancer. Study conclusions and caveats: Detection of ubiquitous tumor TCRs in blood was higher at resection than follow-up.

TCRdb re-called the 5' RACE reads through MiXCR, storing one row per CDR3 protein. The sample includes 50,000 or so distinct CDR3 sequences, less than 9% of them seen just once. Time point given: sample taken at primary tumor resection. Sequencing was performed on whole RNA extracted from tumor and nontumor lung tissue, or from frozen PBMC, and the material was left unsorted. Patients with untreated early-stage non-small cell lung cancer, numbering 55 to 80, were the donors. With 3 bases removed from V and 5 bases from J, the gap between germline ends came to 13 bases. Germline CDR1 reads SNHLY; CDR2 reads FYNNEI. The CDR3 consists of 14 residues. Ten or more counts support this clonotype. The antigen remains unidentified.

The sequences come from PBMCs, collected at surgery. This clonotype was sampled from a female donor with early-stage non-small cell lung cancer. This rearrangement joins TRBV2 to TRBJ2-5; D assignment may be TRBD1 or TRBD2 (6 bases each). The CDR3 sequence: CASSESRGQETQYF. CDR3 DNA sequence: TGTGCCAGCAGTGAGAGCCGGGGGCAGGAGACCCAGTACTTC.